The T cell receptor beta chain under discussion was sequenced for a study of regulatory T cells in long-lasting Graves disease. Time point described: persistent/refractory GD, antithyroid drugs over 5 years with positive TRAb. RNA from PBMCs was the source of the TCR library. This clonotype came up many times. The CDR3 has 18 residues. Trimming cost V 5 bases and J 2 bases; bases outside gene matches: 17. Germline assignment: CDR1 SNHLY and CDR2 FYNNEI. Construction of the TCR beta libraries employed iRepertoire HTBI primers in conjunction with Arm-PCR of CDR3 regions. TCRdb reanalysed the multiplex PCR reads using MiXCR and keeps one entry per CDR3 protein. This repertoire shows some 420,000 distinct CDR3 sequences, roughly 22% found once; its top ten account for around 13%.

The chain employs TRBV2 and TRBJ2-7; TRBD1 aligns across 8 bases. The TCR was taken from a female donor with Graves disease. The sequenced sample was peripheral blood mononuclear cells (PBMCs), obtained when the disease was refractory, from a patient treated with antithyroid drugs. The CDR3 here is CASSTRTGTNRRPYEQYF. The CDR3 DNA reads as TGTGCCAGCAGTACCCGGACAGGGACGAATAGAAGGCCCTACGAGCAGTACTTC.